This entry concerns a single T cell receptor (beta chain). Antigen: not known. This sample is drawn from a study of graft-versus-host responses after intestinal transplantation. Overall study context: As for transplant type, recipients had multivisceral, liver-intestinal, or isolated intestinal grafts. Recipients across the board were started on anti-thymocyte globulin induction, then kept on tacrolimus and steroids for two to four years. Overall study results and limits: Ileal or blood samples showed some GvH clones first, and such clones were also found in recipient marrow. Early after transplant, HvG declines were associated with peak levels of circulating GvH clones.

CDR3 length equals 16 residues. CDR1 and CDR2 (germline): MDHEN, SYDVKM. Trimming cost V 0 bases and J 0 bases, with 12 bases left between them. Clones were read by immunoSEQ multiplex PCR, and TCRdb kept only the in-frame ones, dropping some. The sample holds under 45,000 clones; 93% are singletons and the top ten take 3.5% to 4%. The TCR sequence derives from a human patient who received an intestinal transplant, so some T cells may come from the graft donor. The specimen comprised PBMCs, sampled 734 days after intestinal transplantation. The rearrangement uses TRBV28 and TRBJ2-7, with a weak D call TRBD1 (6 bases). The CDR3, as DNA: TGTGCCAGCAGTTTATGGGGGGCTACAAGCTCCTACGAGCAGTACTTC. This translates into CASSLWGATSSYEQYF.